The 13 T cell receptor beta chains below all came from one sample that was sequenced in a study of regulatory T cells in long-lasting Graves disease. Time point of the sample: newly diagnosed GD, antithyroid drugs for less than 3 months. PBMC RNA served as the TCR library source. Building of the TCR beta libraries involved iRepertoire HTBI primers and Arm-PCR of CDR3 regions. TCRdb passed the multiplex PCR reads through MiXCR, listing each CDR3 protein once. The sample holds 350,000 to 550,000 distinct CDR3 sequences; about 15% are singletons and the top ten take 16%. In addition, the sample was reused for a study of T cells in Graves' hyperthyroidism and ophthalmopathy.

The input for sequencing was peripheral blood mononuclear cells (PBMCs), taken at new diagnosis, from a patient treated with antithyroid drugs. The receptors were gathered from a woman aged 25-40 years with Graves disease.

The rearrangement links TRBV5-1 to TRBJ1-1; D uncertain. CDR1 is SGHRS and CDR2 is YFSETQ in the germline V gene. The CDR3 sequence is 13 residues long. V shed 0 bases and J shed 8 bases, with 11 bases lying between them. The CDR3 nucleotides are TGCGCCAGCAGCTTGGGTGGGGATCGCGAAGCTTTCTTT. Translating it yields CASSLGGDREAFF.

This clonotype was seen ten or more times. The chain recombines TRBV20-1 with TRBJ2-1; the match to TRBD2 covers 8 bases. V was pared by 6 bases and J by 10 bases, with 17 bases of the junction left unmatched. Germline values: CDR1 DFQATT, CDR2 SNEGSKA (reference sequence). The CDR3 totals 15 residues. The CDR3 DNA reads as TGCAGTGCCCCGAAACCGGGACTAGTAGGTTTCGAGCAGTTCTTC. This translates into CSAPKPGLVGFEQFF.

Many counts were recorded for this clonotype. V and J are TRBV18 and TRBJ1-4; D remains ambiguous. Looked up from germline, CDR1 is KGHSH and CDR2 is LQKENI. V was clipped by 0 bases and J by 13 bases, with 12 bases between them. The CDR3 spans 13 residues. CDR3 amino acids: CASSPPTRVLLFF. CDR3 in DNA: TGTGCCAGCTCACCACCAACGAGGGTGTTACTGTTTTTT. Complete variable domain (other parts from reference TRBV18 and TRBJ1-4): NAGVMQNPRHLVRRRGQEARLRCSPMKGHSHVYWYRQLPEEGLKFMVYLQKENIIDESGMPKERFSAEFPKEGPSILRIQQVVRGDSAAYFCASSPPTRVLLFFGSGTQLSVL.

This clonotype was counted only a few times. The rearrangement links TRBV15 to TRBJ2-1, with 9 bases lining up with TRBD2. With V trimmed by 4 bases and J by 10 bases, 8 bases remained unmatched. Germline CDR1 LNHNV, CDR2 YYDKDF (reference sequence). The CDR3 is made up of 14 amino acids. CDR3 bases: TGTGCCACCAGCATGGGCGGGAGGGCCGGAGAGCAGTTCTTC. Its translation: CATSMGGRAGEQFF.

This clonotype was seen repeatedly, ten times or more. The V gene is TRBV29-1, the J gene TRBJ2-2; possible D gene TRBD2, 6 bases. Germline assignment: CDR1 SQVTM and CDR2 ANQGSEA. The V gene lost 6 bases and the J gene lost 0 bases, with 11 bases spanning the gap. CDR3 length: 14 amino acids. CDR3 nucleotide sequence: TGCAGCGTGAGGGAGGCTTCGAACACCGGGGAGCTGTTTTTT. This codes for CSVREASNTGELFF.

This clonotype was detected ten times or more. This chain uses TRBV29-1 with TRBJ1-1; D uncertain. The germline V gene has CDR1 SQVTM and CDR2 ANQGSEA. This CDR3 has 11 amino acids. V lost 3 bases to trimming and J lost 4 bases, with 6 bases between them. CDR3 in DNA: TGCAGCGTTGATTGGGGCACTGAAGCTTTCTTT. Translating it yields CSVDWGTEAFF.

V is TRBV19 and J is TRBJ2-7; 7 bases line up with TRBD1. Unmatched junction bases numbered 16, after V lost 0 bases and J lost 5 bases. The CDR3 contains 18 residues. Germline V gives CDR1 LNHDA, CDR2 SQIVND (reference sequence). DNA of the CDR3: TGTGCCAGTAGTATAGACTTACGACAGGGACCTTCGTTTCACGAGCAGTACTTC. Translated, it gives CASSIDLRQGPSFHEQYF.

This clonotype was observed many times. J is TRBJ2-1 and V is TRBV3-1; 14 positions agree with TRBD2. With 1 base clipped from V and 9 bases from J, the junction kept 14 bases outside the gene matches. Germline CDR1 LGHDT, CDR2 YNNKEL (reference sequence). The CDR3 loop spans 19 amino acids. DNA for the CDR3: TGTGCCAGCAGCCAAGGACGGACTAGCGGGAGGAAGGTTACGCGTGAGCAGTTCTTC. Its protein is CASSQGRTSGRKVTREQFF.

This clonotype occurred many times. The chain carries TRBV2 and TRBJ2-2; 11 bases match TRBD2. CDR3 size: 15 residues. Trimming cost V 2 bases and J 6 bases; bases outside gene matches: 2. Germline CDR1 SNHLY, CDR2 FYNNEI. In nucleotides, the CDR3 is TGTGCCAGCAGTGAAACTAGCGGGAGTTCCGGGGAGCTGTTTTTT. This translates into CASSETSGSSGELFF.

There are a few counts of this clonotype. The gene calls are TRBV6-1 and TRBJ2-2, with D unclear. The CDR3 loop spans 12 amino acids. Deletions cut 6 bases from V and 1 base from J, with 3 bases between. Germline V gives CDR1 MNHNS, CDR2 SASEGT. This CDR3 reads CASRWNTGELFF. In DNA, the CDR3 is TGTGCCAGCAGGTGGAACACCGGGGAGCTGTTTTTT.

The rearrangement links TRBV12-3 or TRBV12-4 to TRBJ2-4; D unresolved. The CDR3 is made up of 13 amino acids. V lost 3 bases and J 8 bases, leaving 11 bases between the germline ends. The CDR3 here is CASSFSGWDIQYF. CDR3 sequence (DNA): TGTGCCAGCAGTTTCTCGGGTTGGGACATTCAGTACTTC.

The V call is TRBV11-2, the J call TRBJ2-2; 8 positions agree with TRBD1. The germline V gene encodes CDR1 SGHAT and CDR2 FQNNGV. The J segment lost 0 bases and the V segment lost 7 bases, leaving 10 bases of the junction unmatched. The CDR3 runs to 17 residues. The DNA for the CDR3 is TGTGCCAGCACATCGACCGACAGGGGCGCGAACACCGGGGAGCTGTTTTTT. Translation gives CASTSTDRGANTGELFF.

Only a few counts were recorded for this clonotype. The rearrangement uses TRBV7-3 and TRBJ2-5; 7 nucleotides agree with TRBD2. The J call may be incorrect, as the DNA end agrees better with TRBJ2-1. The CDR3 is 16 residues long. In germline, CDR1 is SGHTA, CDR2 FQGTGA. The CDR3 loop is CASSVEAGLAYNEQFF. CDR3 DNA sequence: TGTGCCAGCAGCGTAGAGGCAGGACTAGCCTACAATGAGCAGTTCTTC.